The 22 T cell receptor beta chains below were found in one sample sequenced in a study of cytomegalovirus exposure and HLA in healthy donors. Primers for the PCR totalled 60 Vbeta and 13 Jbeta. Sequenced by immunoSEQ multiplex PCR; TCRdb stores in-frame clones only, minus some. The sample shows around 140,000 clones, 75% to 80% of them seen only once. Sequenced sample: PBMCs. These receptor sequences come from a male donor in good health and CMV-seronegative.

CDR3 region: CASSKKGGNEQFF. In nucleotides, the CDR3 is TGCGCCAGCAGCAAGAAGGGAGGCAATGAGCAGTTCTTC. The rearrangement links TRBV5-1 to TRBJ2-1, with D perhaps matching TRBD2 (6 bases). The CDR3 is 13 amino acids. The V and J ends lost 4 bases and 6 bases respectively, with 11 bases between them. Per the germline V gene, CDR1 is SGHRS and CDR2 is YFSETQ.

The chain has TRBV2 and TRBJ2-7; 8 bases agree with TRBD2. V lost 6 bases, J lost 4 bases, and 5 bases stayed unmatched. Germline V gene data show CDR1 as SNHLY and CDR2 as FYNNEI. This CDR3 spans 13 amino acids. CDR3 DNA sequence: TGTGCCAGCAGCGCTCTAGCGGGTTACGAGCAGTACTTC. Protein: CASSALAGYEQYF.

The chain couples TRBV5-1 to TRBJ1-6; D may be TRBD1 (6 bases). There are 14 residues in the CDR3. CDR1 SGHRS and CDR2 YFSETQ come from the germline V gene. Trimming left V 6 bases short and J 9 bases short, with 16 bases between. In nucleotides, the CDR3 is TGCGCCAGCACCCCGGGGGGCGTTGGTTCACCCCTCCACTTT. Encoded protein: CASTPGGVGSPLHF.

This clone was observed once. J is TRBJ2-7 and V is TRBV9, with 8 bases fitting TRBD2. Trimming cost V 4 bases and J 2 bases; bases outside gene matches: 5. Looked up from germline, CDR1 is SGDLS and CDR2 is YYNGEE. The CDR3 loop spans 14 amino acids. The CDR3 sequence: CASSTSGNTYEQYF. CDR3 bases: TGTGCCAGCAGCACTAGCGGTAATACCTACGAGCAGTACTTC.

The chain combines TRBV9 with TRBJ1-4; TRBD1 matches 7 bases. Germline CDR1 SGDLS, CDR2 YYNGEE. The CDR3 has 19 amino acids. V shed 3 bases and J 0 bases; nucleotides not matched to a gene: 14. The CDR3 region has the DNA TGTGCCAGCAGCGGCACCACAGGGGACTCGGCTGCAACTAATGAAAAACTGTTTTTT. This codes for CASSGTTGDSAATNEKLFF.

This clone has just one count. V usage is TRBV19 and J usage is TRBJ2-5, with D possibly TRBD1 on 6 matching bases. This CDR3 is built from 15 residues. Germline V gives CDR1 LNHDA, CDR2 SQIVND (reference sequence). Between the trimmed V and J ends, which lost 5 bases and 5 bases, there was a span of 18 bases. The CDR3 reads CASSLNRVNLETQYF. CDR3 nucleotide sequence: TGTGCCAGTAGTCTGAACAGGGTTAATTTGGAGACCCAGTACTTC.

V usage is TRBV30 and J usage is TRBJ1-6; weak D call: TRBD1 (5 bases). Germline V gives CDR1 GTSNPN, CDR2 SVGIG (reference sequence). Trimming removed 2 bases at V and 6 bases at J, with 11 bases between. The length of the CDR3 is 14 residues. CDR3 protein: CAWSRQGGNSPLHF. CDR3 bases: TGTGCCTGGAGTAGGCAGGGTGGTAATTCACCCCTCCACTTT. The variable domain in full, completed from reference TRBV30 and TRBJ1-6, reads SQTIHQWPATLVQPVGSPLSLECTVEGTSNPNLYWYRQAAGRGLQLLFYSVGIGQISSEVPQNLSASRPQDRQFILSSKKLLLSDSGFYLCAWSRQGGNSPLHFGNGTRLTVT.

The chain joins TRBV28 to TRBJ2-3; no clear D gene. CDR1 MDHEN and CDR2 SYDVKM come from the germline V gene. V was clipped by 2 bases and J by 5 bases, with 8 bases between them. The CDR3 has 13 residues. The CDR3 is CASSLPPRDTQYF. CDR3 nucleotide sequence: TGTGCCAGCAGTTTACCCCCCAGAGATACGCAGTATTTT.

This chain connects TRBV4-1 to TRBJ2-1, with TRBD2 matching over 13 bases. The CDR3 spans 15 residues. After removal of 1 base from V and 10 bases from J, the junction contained 4 bases not matched to a gene. Germline CDR1 MGHRA, CDR2 YSYEKL. The CDR3 region has the DNA TGCGCCAGCAGCCAAGGCTGGACTAGCGGGAGCGAGCAGTTCTTC. Protein sequence: CASSQGWTSGSEQFF.

This clone was seen just once. This rearrangement joins TRBV7-3 to TRBJ2-2; 12 positions match TRBD2. CDR1 and CDR2 (germline): SGHTA, FQGTGA. Trimming took 1 base from V and 1 from J; bases not matched to a gene: 4. This CDR3 comprises 18 residues. The CDR3 spells CASSLSLLAGGNTGELFF. The CDR3 DNA reads TGTGCCAGCAGCTTAAGCCTACTAGCGGGGGGGAACACCGGGGAGCTGTTTTTT. The full variable domain, its missing parts supplied by reference TRBV7-3 and TRBJ2-2, is GAGVSQTPSNKVTEKGKYVELRCDPISGHTALYWYRQSLGQGPEFLIYFQGTGAADDSGLPNDRFFAVRPEGSVSTLKIQRTERGDSAVYLCASSLSLLAGGNTGELFFGEGSRLTVL.

V gene TRBV5-1 combines with J gene TRBJ2-7; 9 nucleotides agree with TRBD1. CDR1 and CDR2 from the germline V gene are SGHRS and YFSETQ. The CDR3 extends over 15 amino acids. Trimming took 5 bases from V and 4 from J; bases not matched to a gene: 10. The CDR3 nucleotides are TGCGCCAGCAGATTGCCGGGACAGGGAGAGTACGAGCAGTACTTC. The encoded protein is CASRLPGQGEYEQYF. Complete variable domain (other parts from reference TRBV5-1 and TRBJ2-7): KAGVTQTPRYLIKTRGQQVTLSCSPISGHRSVSWYQQTPGQGLQFLFEYFSETQRNKGNFPGRFSGRQFSNSRSEMNVSTLELGDSALYLCASRLPGQGEYEQYFGPGTRLTVT.

The chain joins TRBV5-1 to TRBJ2-3, with 7 bases that match TRBD1. The germline V gene has CDR1 SGHRS and CDR2 YFSETQ. The CDR3 has 14 residues. Unmatched junction bases numbered 4, after V lost 3 bases and J lost 3 bases. The CDR3 spells CASSSEQGTDTQYF. The CDR3 DNA reads as TGCGCCAGCAGCTCGGAACAGGGGACAGATACGCAGTATTTT.

DNA for the CDR3: TGTGCCATCGCCCCTGGACAGAACCTTGGCTACACCTTC. Its translation: CAIAPGQNLGYTF. The gene calls are TRBV28 and TRBJ1-2; a weak D match, TRBD1 (6 bases). There are 13 residues in the CDR3. Trimming took 10 bases from V and 7 from J, leaving 19 bases between them. CDR1 MDHEN and CDR2 SYDVKM come from the germline V gene.

The rearrangement joins TRBV19 to TRBJ2-3, with TRBD2 matching 14 bases. The CDR3 loop spans 19 amino acids. V was pared by 6 bases and J by 0 bases, with 11 bases of the junction left unmatched. In germline, CDR1 is LNHDA, CDR2 SQIVND (reference sequence). The DNA of the CDR3 is TGTGCCAGTAGCATGGGACTAGCGGGAGTAATTACTAGCACAGATACGCAGTATTTT. This codes for CASSMGLAGVITSTDTQYF. Full variable domain (missing parts from reference TRBV19 and TRBJ2-3): DGGITQSPKYLFRKEGQNVTLSCEQNLNHDAMYWYRQDPGQGLRLIYYSQIVNDFQKGDIAEGYSVSREKKESFPLTVTSAQKNPTAFYLCASSMGLAGVITSTDTQYFGPGTRLTVL.

The V and J genes are TRBV19 and TRBJ2-1, with D tentatively TRBD2 (5 bases). V lost 5 bases to trimming and J lost 0 bases, with 14 bases between them. The germline CDR1 and CDR2 sequences are LNHDA and SQIVND (reference sequence). CDR3 size: 16 residues. The CDR3 sequence: CASSARRSSSYNEQFF. For the CDR3, the DNA is TGTGCCAGTAGTGCCCGGAGGAGTTCCTCCTACAATGAGCAGTTCTTC. Full variable domain (outside the CDR3, taken from reference TRBV19 and TRBJ2-1): DGGITQSPKYLFRKEGQNVTLSCEQNLNHDAMYWYRQDPGQGLRLIYYSQIVNDFQKGDIAEGYSVSREKKESFPLTVTSAQKNPTAFYLCASSARRSSSYNEQFFGPGTRLTVL.

V is TRBV18 and J is TRBJ2-1; 14 bases align to TRBD2. The CDR3 contains 16 residues. Trimming took 4 bases from V and 7 from J; bases not matched to a gene: 6. Germline V gene sequence: CDR1 KGHSH, CDR2 LQKENI. The DNA of the CDR3 is TGTGCCAGCTCACATAGACTAGCGGGAGGGCCGAATGAGCAGTTCTTC. This codes for CASSHRLAGGPNEQFF. The full variable domain, its missing parts supplied by reference TRBV18 and TRBJ2-1, is NAGVMQNPRHLVRRRGQEARLRCSPMKGHSHVYWYRQLPEEGLKFMVYLQKENIIDESGMPKERFSAEFPKEGPSILRIQQVVRGDSAAYFCASSHRLAGGPNEQFFGPGTRLTVL.

This clone turned up a few times. V is TRBV19 and J is TRBJ1-2, with D possibly matching TRBD1 (5 bases). The length of the CDR3 is 13 residues. Germline CDR1 and CDR2: LNHDA and SQIVND (reference sequence). V lost 5 bases and J 4 bases, leaving 11 bases between the germline ends. The CDR3 reads CASSRQGAYGYTF. The CDR3, as DNA: TGTGCCAGTAGTCGGCAGGGCGCCTATGGCTACACCTTC.

V gene TRBV5-1 combines with J gene TRBJ2-1; 11 bases map to TRBD2. J lost 4 bases, V lost 4 bases, and 7 bases had no gene match. This CDR3 is 16 amino acids long. Germline CDR1 reads SGHRS; CDR2 reads YFSETQ. CDR3: CASSGGTSGLYNEQFF. CDR3 bases: TGCGCCAGCAGCGGAGGGACTAGCGGTTTATACAATGAGCAGTTCTTC.

The J gene is TRBJ1-1, the V gene TRBV5-1; D call uncertain. Trimming cost V 0 bases and J 8 bases, with 5 bases left between them. The CDR3 totals 11 residues. In germline, CDR1 is SGHRS, CDR2 YFSETQ. The CDR3 sequence is CASSLGHEAFF. The DNA of the CDR3 is TGCGCCAGCAGCTTGGGGCACGAAGCTTTCTTT.

This sequence joins TRBV12-5 and TRBJ2-5, with D possibly matching TRBD1 (5 bases). This CDR3 comprises 14 residues. Per germline, CDR1 LGHNT and CDR2 FRNRAP. V was clipped by 1 base and J by 6 bases, with 12 bases between them. The CDR3 bases are TGTGCTAGTGGTTTGGGGCCAGGGCGACAGACCCAGTACTTC. Translation gives CASGLGPGRQTQYF.

This rearrangement joins TRBV16 to TRBJ1-3, with D hard to call. Germline V lookup: CDR1 KGHSY, CDR2 FQNENV. CDR3 length equals 17 residues. With 0 bases removed from V and 6 bases from J, the gap between germline ends came to 18 bases. CDR3 in amino acids: CASSQSHMRRKENTIYF. The CDR3 nucleotides read TGTGCCAGCAGCCAATCTCATATGCGGCGGAAAGAAAACACCATATATTTT. The full variable domain, in which reference TRBV16 and TRBJ1-3 provide the parts outside the CDR3, is GEEVAQTPKHLVRGEGQKAKLYCAPIKGHSYVFWYQQVLKNEFKFLISFQNENVFDETGMPKERFSAKCLPNSPCSLEIQATKLEDSAVYFCASSQSHMRRKENTIYFGEGSWLTVV.

CDR3 loop: CASSERRRGLAGGDSYEQYF. CDR3 bases: TGTGCCAGCAGTGAACGCCGTCGGGGACTAGCGGGAGGGGACTCCTACGAGCAGTACTTC. The rearrangement uses TRBV6-1 and TRBJ2-7; 16 bases match TRBD2. V dropped 2 bases and J dropped 0; count of bases not matched to a gene: 10. The CDR3 has 20 amino acids. Germline loops: CDR1 MNHNS, CDR2 SASEGT.